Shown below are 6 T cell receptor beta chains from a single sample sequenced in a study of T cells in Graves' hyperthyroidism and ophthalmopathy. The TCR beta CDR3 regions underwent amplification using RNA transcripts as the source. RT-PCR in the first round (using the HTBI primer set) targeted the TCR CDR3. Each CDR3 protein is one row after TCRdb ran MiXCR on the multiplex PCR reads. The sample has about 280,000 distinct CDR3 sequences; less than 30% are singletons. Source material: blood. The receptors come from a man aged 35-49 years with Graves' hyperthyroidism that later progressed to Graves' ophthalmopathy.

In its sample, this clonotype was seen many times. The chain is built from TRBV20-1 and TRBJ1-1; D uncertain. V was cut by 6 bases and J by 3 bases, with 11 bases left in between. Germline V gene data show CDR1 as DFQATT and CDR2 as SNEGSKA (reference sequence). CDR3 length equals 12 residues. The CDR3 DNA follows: TGCAGTGCGGGCTGGAGAGACACTGAAGCTTTCTTT. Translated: CSAGWRDTEAFF.

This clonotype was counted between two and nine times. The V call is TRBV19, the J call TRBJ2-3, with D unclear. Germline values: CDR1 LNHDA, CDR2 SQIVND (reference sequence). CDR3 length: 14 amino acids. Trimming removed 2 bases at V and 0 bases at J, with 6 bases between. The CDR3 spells CASSIPASTDTQYF. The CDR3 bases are TGTGCCAGTAGTATACCGGCGAGCACAGATACGCAGTATTTT.

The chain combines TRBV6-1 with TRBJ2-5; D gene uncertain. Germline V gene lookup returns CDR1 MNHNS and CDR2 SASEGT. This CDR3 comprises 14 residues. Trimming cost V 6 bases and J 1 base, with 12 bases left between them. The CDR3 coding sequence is TGTGCCAGCAGCAAACAGAGCCGCCAAGAGACCCAGTACTTC. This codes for CASSKQSRQETQYF.

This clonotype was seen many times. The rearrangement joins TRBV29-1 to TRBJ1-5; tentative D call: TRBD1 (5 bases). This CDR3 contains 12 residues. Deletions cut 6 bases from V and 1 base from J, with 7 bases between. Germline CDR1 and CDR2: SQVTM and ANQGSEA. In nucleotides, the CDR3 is TGCAGCGTGGGGGACAGCAATCAGCCCCAGCATTTT. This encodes CSVGDSNQPQHF.

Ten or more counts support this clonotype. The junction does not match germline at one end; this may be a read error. The CDR3, as DNA: TGTGCCAGCAGCCACACACAGGGCCCAATGTCCCTTTTT. Translation gives CASSHTQGPMSLF. The chain joins TRBV5-6 to TRBJ2-2; TRBD1 is a possible D gene (6 bases). In germline, CDR1 is SGHDT, CDR2 YYEEEE. CDR3 size: 13 residues.

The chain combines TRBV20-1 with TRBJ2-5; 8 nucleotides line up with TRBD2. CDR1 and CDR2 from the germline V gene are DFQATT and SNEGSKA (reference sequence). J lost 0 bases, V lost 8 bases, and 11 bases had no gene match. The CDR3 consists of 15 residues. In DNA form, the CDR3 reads TGCAGTACCAGTATGGCGGGAGGTAACCAAGAGACCCAGTACTTC. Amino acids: CSTSMAGGNQETQYF.